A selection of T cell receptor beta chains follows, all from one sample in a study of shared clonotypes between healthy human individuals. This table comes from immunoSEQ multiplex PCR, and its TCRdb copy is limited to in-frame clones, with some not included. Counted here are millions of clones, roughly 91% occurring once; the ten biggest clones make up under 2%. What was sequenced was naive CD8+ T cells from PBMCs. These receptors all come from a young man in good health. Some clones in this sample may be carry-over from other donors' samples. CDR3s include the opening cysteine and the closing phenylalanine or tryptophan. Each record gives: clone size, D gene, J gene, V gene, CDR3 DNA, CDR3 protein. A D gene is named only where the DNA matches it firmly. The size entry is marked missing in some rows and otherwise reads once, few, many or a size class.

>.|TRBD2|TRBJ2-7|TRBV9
TGTGCCAGCAGCGCGGGACTAGCGGATTCCTACGAGCAGTACTTC
CASSAGLADSYEQYF
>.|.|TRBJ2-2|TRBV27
TGTGCCAGCAGTTTATCCCCCGGGACACCGAACACCGGGGAGCTGTTTTTT
CASSLSPGTPNTGELFF
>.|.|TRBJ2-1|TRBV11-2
TGTGCCAGCAGCTTACAGACCAAGGCCAATGAGCAGTTCTTC
CASSLQTKANEQFF
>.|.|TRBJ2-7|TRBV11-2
TGTGCCAGCAGCTTAACAGGTGTCGAGCAGTACTTC
CASSLTGVEQYF
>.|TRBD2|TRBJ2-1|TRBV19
TGTGCCAGTAGTATTGGACTAGCTGTGTTCAATGAGCAGTTCTTC
CASSIGLAVFNEQFF
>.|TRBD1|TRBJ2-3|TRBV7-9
TGTGCCAGCAGACCGCGACAGGGGGGCCCAGATACGCAGTATTTT
CASRPRQGGPDTQYF
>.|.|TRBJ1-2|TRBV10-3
TGTGCCATCAGTGAGTCGAAAGCTAACTATGGCTACACCTTC
CAISESKANYGYTF
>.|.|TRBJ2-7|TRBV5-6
TGTGCCAGCAGCTTACAGGGAAACGAGCAGTACTTC
CASSLQGNEQYF
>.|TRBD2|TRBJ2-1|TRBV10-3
TGTGCCATCGGCAGGATACGGGAGGACTTCTACAATGAGCAGTTCTTC
CAIGRIREDFYNEQFF
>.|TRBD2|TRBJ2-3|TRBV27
TGTGCCAGCAGTAAGCTAGGACTAGCGGGGCTCACAGATACGCAGTATTTT
CASSKLGLAGLTDTQYF
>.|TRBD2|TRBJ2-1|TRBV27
TGTGCCAGCAGTCCCCGACTAGCGGGAGCCTTTAATGAGCAGTTCTTC
CASSPRLAGAFNEQFF
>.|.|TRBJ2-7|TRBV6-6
TGTGCCAGCGGGAGCTCCTACGAGCAGTACTTT
CASGSSYEQYF
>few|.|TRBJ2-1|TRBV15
TGTGCCACCTCTCGCGGGATAAATGAGCAGTTCTTC
CATSRGINEQFF
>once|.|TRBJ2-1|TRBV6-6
TGTGCCAGCAGTCAGGGTGAGCAGTTCTTC
CASSQGEQFF
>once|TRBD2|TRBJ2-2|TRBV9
TGTGCCAGCAGCATACAGGGGGTAGCGGGAGGCGCGAACACCGGGGAGCTGTTTTTT
CASSIQGVAGGANTGELFF
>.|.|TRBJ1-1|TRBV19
TGTGCCAGTAGCGCGGGACTTATGAACACTGAAGCTTTCTTT
CASSAGLMNTEAFF
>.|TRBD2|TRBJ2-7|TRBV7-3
TGTGCCACGACAAGGACTAGTGAGTATTCCTACGAGCAGTACTTC
CATTRTSEYSYEQYF
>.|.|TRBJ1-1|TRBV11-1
TGTGCCAGCAGCCTCGTACGGGACCGCCAGATTGAAGCTTTCTTT
CASSLVRDRQIEAFF
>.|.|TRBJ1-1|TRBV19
TGTGCCAGTAGTATAGGCCCCGGAGGAACTGAAGCTTTCTTT
CASSIGPGGTEAFF
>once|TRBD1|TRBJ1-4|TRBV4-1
TGCGCCAGCAGCCCTGGGACAGCGAATGAAAAACTGTTTTTT
CASSPGTANEKLFF
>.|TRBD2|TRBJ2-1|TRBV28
TGTGCCAGCACCTCCGGGACTAGCGGGTTTTACAATGAGCAGTTCTTC
CASTSGTSGFYNEQFF
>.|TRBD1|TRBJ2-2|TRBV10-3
TGTGCCATCAGTATTGACAGGGGAGCCGGGGAGCTGTTTTTT
CAISIDRGAGELFF
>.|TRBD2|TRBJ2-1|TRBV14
TGTGCCAGCAGCCCCACCTCTCTAGCGGGAGGCGTGGATGAGCAGTTCTTC
CASSPTSLAGGVDEQFF
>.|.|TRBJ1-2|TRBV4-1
TGCGCCAGCAGCCAAGTCCCCAGGGCTAACTATGGCTACACCTTC
CASSQVPRANYGYTF
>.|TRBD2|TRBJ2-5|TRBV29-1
TGCAGCTCCCTACTAGCGTTCGAAGAGACCCAGTACTTC
CSSLLAFEETQYF
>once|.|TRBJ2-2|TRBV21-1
TGTGCCAGCAGCAAAGACCAGGCAGGGCAAACCGGGGAGCTGTTTTTT
CASSKDQAGQTGELFF
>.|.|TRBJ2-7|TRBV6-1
TGTGCCAGCAGTGAATTTTTAAGCCCCTACGAGCAGTACTTC
CASSEFLSPYEQYF
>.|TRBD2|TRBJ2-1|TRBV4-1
TGCGCCAGCAGCCCCCTCACTAGCGGGAGGGTGAATGAGCAGTTCTTC
CASSPLTSGRVNEQFF
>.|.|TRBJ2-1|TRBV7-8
TGTGCCAGCAGCTTAATCCTTAGCGGACCCTACAATGAGCAGTTCTTC
CASSLILSGPYNEQFF
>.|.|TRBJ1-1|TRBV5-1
TGCGCCAGCAGCCTACTACCGGGGCAGAACACTGAAGCTTTCTTT
CASSLLPGQNTEAFF
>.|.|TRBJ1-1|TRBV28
TGTGCCAGCAGTTTAGAAGAAAACACTGAAGCTTTCTTT
CASSLEENTEAFF